These 2 T cell receptor beta chains were sequenced from one sample in a study of blood T cell repertoires in COVID-19. Data came from immunoSEQ multiplex PCR; TCRdb stores just in-frame clones and leaves some out. This repertoire shows 200,000 to 250,000 clones, approximately 78% found once; its top ten account for approximately 7.6%. Sequencing used peripheral blood. These receptors were obtained from an elderly woman with COVID-19, enrolled during active disease.

The chain couples TRBV27 to TRBJ1-1; D call uncertain. With 1 base removed from V and 2 bases from J, the gap between germline ends came to 20 bases. Germline V gene data show CDR1 as MNHEY and CDR2 as SMNVEV (reference sequence). This CDR3 contains 18 residues. DNA for the CDR3: TGTGCCAGCAGTTTATTCCCCCCTCTGGGAGTCGCTAACACTGAAGCTTTCTTT. Amino acid sequence: CASSLFPPLGVANTEAFF.

The rearrangement joins TRBV7-3 to TRBJ2-5; 7 bases align to TRBD2. The V gene's germline CDR1 is SGHTA and CDR2 FQGTGA. The CDR3 extends over 15 amino acids. V gave up 1 base and J gave up 3 bases; unmatched junction bases: 5. The CDR3 DNA sequence: TGTGCCAGCAGCTTAATAGGCGGGGGTAAAGAGACCCAGTACTTC. This sequence encodes CASSLIGGGKETQYF.